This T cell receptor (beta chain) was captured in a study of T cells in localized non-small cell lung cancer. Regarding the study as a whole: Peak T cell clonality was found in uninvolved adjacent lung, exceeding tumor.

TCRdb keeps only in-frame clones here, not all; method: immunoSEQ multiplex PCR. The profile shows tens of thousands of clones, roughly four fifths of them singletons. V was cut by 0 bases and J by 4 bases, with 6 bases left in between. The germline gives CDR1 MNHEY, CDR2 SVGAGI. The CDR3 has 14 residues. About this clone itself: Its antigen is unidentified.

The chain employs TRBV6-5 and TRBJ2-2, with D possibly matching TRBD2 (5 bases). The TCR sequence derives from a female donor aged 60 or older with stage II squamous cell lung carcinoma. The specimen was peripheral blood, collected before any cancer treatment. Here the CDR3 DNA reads TGTGCCAGCAGTTACTCTCGGGGCACCGGGGAGCTGTTTTTT. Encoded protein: CASSYSRGTGELFF.